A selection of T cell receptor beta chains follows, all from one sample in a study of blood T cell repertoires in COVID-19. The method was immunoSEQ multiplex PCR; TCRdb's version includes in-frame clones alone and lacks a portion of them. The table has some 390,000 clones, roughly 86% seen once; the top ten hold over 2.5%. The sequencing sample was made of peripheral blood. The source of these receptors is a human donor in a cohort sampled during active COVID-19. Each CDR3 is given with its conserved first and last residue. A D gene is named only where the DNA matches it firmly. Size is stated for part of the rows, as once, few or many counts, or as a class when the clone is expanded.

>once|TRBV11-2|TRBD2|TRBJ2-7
CASSSVRRTSLHYEQYF
TGTGCCAGCAGCTCCGTAAGACGGACTAGCCTACACTACGAGCAGTACTTC
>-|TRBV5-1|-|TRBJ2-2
CASSPRGAAKGAGELFF
TGCGCCAGCAGCCCCCGAGGTGCGGCCAAGGGGGCCGGGGAGCTGTTTTTT
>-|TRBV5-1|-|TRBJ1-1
CASSLYRTTEAFF
TGCGCCAGCAGCTTGTACAGGACGACTGAAGCTTTCTTT
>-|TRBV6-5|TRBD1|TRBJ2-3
CASSRDRGLGDTQYF
TGTGCCAGCAGTAGGGACAGGGGGCTGGGAGATACGCAGTATTTT
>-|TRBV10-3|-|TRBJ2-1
CAISESQGFSYNEQFF
TGTGCCATCAGTGAGTCGCAGGGGTTCTCCTACAATGAGCAGTTCTTC
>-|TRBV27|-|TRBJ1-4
CASSFSGYEKLFF
TGTGCCAGCAGTTTTTCCGGTTACGAAAAACTGTTTTTT
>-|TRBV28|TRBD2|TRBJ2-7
CASSLPSGRLDPHEQYF
TGTGCCAGCAGCCTTCCTAGCGGCAGGCTTGACCCGCACGAGCAGTACTTC
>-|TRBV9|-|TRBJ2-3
CASSVEGTLRRDTQYF
TGTGCCAGCAGCGTAGAAGGGACTCTGCGCAGAGATACGCAGTATTTT
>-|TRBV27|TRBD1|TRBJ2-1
CASNPGGSTYNEQFF
TGTGCCAGCAACCCAGGGGGCTCCACCTACAATGAGCAGTTCTTC
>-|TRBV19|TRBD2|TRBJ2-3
CASRAGGGDTQYF
TGTGCCAGTAGAGCGGGAGGAGGAGATACGCAGTATTTT
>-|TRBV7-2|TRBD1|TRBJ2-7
CASSPLTGGSYEQYF
TGTGCCAGCAGCCCACTAACAGGGGGCTCCTACGAGCAGTACTTC
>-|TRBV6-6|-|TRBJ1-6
CASSQNRVSGSPLHF
TGTGCCAGCAGTCAAAACAGGGTTTCGGGGTCACCCCTCCACTTT
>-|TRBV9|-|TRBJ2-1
CASSGGGSSYNEQFF
TGTGCCAGCAGCGGTGGAGGGAGCTCCTACAATGAGCAGTTCTTC
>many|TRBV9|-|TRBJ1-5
CASSETAYSNQPQHF
TGTGCCAGCAGCGAAACAGCTTATAGCAATCAGCCCCAGCATTTT
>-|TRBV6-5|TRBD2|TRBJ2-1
CASSYSLAGNNEQFF
TGTGCCAGCAGTTATTCCCTAGCGGGGAACAATGAGCAGTTCTTC
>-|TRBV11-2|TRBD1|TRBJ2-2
CARRPGGSVTGELFF
TGTGCCAGGCGGCCAGGGGGCTCGGTCACCGGGGAGCTGTTTTTT
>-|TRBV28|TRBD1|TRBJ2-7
CASTLRGQGVDEQYF
TGTGCCAGCACCCTCCGGGGACAGGGGGTCGACGAGCAGTACTTC
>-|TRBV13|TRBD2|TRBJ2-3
CASSFSGLAEDTQYF
TGTGCCAGCAGCTTCTCTGGACTAGCGGAAGATACGCAGTATTTT
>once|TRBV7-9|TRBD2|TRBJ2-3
CASEARRTSGITDTQYF
TGTGCCAGCGAGGCGCGTCGGACTAGCGGAATCACAGATACGCAGTATTTT
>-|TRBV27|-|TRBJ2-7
CASSRIGPYEQYF
TGTGCCAGCAGTCGTATCGGTCCCTACGAGCAGTACTTC
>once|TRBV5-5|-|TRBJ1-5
CASSLVSGVANQPQHF
TGTGCCAGCAGCTTGGTCTCAGGGGTAGCGAATCAGCCCCAGCATTTT
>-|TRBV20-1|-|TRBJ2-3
CSASRWATDTQYF
TGCAGTGCTAGTAGGTGGGCCACAGATACGCAGTATTTT
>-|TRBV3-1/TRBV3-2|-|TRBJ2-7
CASSQESEGNYEQYF
TGTGCCAGCAGCCAAGAGAGCGAGGGAAACTACGAGCAGTACTTC
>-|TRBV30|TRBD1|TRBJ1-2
CAWSSTGVGGYTF
TGTGCCTGGAGTTCTACAGGGGTTGGAGGCTACACCTTC
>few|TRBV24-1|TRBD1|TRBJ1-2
CATSGGGNYGYTF
TGTGCCACCAGTGGAGGGGGCAACTATGGCTACACCTTC
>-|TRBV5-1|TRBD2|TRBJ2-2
CASSPFRGDTTGELFF
TGCGCCAGCAGCCCATTCCGGGGGGATACCACCGGGGAGCTGTTTTTT
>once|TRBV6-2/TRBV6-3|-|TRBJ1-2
CASSFRDNFGYGYTF
TGTGCCAGCAGTTTCCGGGACAACTTTGGCTATGGCTACACCTTC
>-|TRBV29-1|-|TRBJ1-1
CSVERTLVTEAFF
TGCAGCGTTGAAAGGACATTAGTCACTGAAGCTTTCTTT
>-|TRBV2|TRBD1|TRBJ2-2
CASSARSTGGFVELFF
TGTGCCAGCAGTGCCCGGTCGACAGGGGGATTCGTGGAGCTGTTTTTT
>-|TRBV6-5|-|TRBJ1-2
CASSYNRDLDGYTF
TGTGCCAGCAGTTACAACAGGGATTTGGATGGCTACACCTTC
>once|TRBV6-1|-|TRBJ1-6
CASSEVSVSNSPLHF
TGTGCCAGCAGTGAAGTCAGCGTGTCTAATTCACCCCTCCACTTT
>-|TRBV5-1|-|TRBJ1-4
CASSLTGTNEKLFF
TGCGCCAGCAGCTTGACAGGGACTAATGAAAAACTGTTTTTT
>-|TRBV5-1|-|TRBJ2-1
CASSLVAAYNEQFF
TGCGCCAGCAGCTTGGTAGCAGCTTACAATGAGCAGTTCTTC
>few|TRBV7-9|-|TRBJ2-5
CASSLAKGGDQYF
TGTGCCAGCAGCTTAGCGAAGGGGGGGGACCAGTACTTC
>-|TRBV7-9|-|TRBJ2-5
CASSFFRGAQETQYF
TGTGCCAGCAGCTTTTTTCGCGGAGCCCAAGAGACCCAGTACTTC
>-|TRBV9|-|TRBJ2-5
CASSVFASQETQYF
TGTGCCAGCAGCGTCTTCGCGTCCCAAGAGACCCAGTACTTC
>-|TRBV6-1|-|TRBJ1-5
CASSERAGGGGNQPQHF
TGTGCCAGCAGTGAAAGGGCGGGGGGTGGTGGCAATCAGCCCCAGCATTTT
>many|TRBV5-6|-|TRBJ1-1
CASSPASGTEAFF
TGTGCCAGCAGCCCCGCCTCGGGCACTGAAGCTTTCTTT
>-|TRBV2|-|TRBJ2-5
CASSAKGTDVTQYF
TGTGCCAGCAGTGCAAAGGGGACTGATGTTACCCAGTACTTC
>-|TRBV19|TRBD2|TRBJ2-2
CASSIGLAGGPGELFF
TGTGCCAGTAGTATCGGACTAGCGGGGGGGCCCGGGGAGCTGTTTTTT
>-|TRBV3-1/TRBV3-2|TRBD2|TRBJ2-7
CASSRTRSSYEQYF
TGTGCCAGCAGCCGGACTAGGAGCTCCTACGAGCAGTACTTC
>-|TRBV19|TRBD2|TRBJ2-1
CASSGLAGDHNEQFF
TGTGCCAGTAGTGGACTAGCGGGGGACCACAATGAGCAGTTCTTC
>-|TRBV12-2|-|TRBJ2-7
CASRRTSGSNEQYF
TGTGCAAGTCGGCGGACTAGCGGGAGCAACGAGCAGTACTTC
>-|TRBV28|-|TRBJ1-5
CASSYGQPNQPQHF
TGTGCCAGCAGCTATGGACAGCCCAATCAGCCCCAGCATTTT
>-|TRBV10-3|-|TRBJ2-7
CAIRGGDRSYEQYF
TGTGCCATCCGCGGGGGGGACAGGTCCTACGAGCAGTACTTC
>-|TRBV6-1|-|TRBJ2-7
CASSESAGCYEQYF
TGTGCCAGCAGTGAATCGGCGGGCTGCTACGAGCAGTACTTC